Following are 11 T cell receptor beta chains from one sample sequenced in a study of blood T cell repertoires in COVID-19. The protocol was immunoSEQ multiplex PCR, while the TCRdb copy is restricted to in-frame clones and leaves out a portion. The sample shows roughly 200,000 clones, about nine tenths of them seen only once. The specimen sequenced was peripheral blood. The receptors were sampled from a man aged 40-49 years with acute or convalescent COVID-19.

The CDR3: CASSPGQGPLDGYTF. The CDR3 DNA is TGTGCCAGCTCACCGGGACAGGGCCCTTTGGATGGCTACACCTTC. V usage is TRBV18 and J usage is TRBJ1-2; 9 bases map to TRBD1. V trimming: 3 bases; J trimming: 6 bases; junction bases outside the gene matches: 8. Germline-derived CDR1 and CDR2 are KGHSH and LQKENI. The CDR3 sequence is 15 residues long.

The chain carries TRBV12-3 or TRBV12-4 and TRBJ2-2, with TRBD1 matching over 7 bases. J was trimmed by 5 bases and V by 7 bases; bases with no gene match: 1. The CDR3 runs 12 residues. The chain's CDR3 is CASKTGTGELFF. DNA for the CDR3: TGTGCCAGCAAGACAGGGACCGGGGAGCTGTTTTTT.

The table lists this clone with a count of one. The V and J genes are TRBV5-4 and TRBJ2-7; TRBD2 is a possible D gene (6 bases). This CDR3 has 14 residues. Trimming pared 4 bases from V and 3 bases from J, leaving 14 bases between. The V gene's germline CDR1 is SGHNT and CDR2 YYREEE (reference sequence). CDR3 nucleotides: TGTGCCAGCAGCCGGGGGACGGGAAACTACGAGCAGTACTTC. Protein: CASSRGTGNYEQYF.

The CDR3 bases are TGTGCCACCAGTGACTCCGGGACAGGGGGCGAGGTGCAGTACTTC. This codes for CATSDSGTGGEVQYF. The chain recombines TRBV24-1 with TRBJ2-7, with TRBD1 matching 12 bases. Germline values: CDR1 KGHDR, CDR2 SFDVKD. The CDR3 is made up of 15 amino acids. Trimming cost V 4 bases and J 9 bases; bases outside gene matches: 9.

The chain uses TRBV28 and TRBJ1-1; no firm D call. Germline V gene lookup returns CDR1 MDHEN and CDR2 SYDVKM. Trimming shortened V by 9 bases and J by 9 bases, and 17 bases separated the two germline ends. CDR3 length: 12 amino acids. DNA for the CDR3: TGTGCCAGTTCCCCACTGGGAGGGAAAGCTTTCTTT. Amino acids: CASSPLGGKAFF.

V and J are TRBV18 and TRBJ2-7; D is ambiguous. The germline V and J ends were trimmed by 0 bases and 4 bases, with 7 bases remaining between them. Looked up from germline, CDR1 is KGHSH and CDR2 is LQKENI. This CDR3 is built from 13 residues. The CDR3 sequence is CASSPPVSYEQYF. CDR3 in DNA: TGTGCCAGCTCACCACCGGTCAGTTACGAGCAGTACTTC.

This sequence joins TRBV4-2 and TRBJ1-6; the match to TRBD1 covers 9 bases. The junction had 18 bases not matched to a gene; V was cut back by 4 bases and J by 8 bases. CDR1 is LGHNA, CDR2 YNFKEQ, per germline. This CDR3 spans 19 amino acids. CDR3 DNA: TGTGCCAGCAGCCTGATACAACATCCGGGACAGGGAGGGGATTCACCCCTCCACTTT. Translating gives CASSLIQHPGQGGDSPLHF.

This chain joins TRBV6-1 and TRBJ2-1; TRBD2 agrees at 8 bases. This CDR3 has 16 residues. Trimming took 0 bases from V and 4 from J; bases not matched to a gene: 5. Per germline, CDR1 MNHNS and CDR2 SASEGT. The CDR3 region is CASSEAGTRLYNEQFF. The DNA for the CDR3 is TGTGCCAGCAGTGAAGCTGGGACTAGGCTTTACAATGAGCAGTTCTTC.

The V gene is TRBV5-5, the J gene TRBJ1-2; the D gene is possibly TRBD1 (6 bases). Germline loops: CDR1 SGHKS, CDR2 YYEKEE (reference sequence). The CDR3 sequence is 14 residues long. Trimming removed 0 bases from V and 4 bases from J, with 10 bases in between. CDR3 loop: CASSLGRGGYGYTF. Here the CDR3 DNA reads TGTGCCAGCAGCTTGGGCAGGGGTGGCTATGGCTACACCTTC.

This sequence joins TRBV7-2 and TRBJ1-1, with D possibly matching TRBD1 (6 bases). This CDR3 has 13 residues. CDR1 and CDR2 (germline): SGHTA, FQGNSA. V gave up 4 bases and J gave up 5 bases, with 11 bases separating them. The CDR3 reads CASSYRELTEAFF. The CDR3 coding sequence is TGTGCCAGCAGCTACAGGGAGCTGACTGAAGCTTTCTTT.

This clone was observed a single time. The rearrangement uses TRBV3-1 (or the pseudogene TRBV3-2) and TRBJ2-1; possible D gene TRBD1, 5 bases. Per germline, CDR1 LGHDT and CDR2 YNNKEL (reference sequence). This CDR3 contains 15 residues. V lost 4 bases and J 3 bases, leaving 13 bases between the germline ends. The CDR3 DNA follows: TGTGCCAGCAGCCTAGACAGATCCAGCTACAATGAGCAGTTCTTC. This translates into CASSLDRSSYNEQFF.